The rows below give T cell receptor beta chains drawn from one sample of a study of T cell repertoires in cytomegalovirus infection. No antigen has been identified for these receptors. TCRdb independently ran MiXCR on the reads; one entry per CDR3 protein. The sample records 640,000 or so distinct CDR3 sequences, 30% to 40% being singletons. Sequenced here: cultured PBMCs, sampled from culture after CMV antigen stimulation. The receptors stem from a human donor in good health (CMV status not recorded). Some clones in this sample may be carry-over from other donors' samples. Each CDR3 is given without its conserved first and last residue. Fields, in order: V gene, J gene, CDR3 protein.

TRBV7-8	TRBJ2-3	ASSQAEGGFSTDTQY
TRBV7-9	TRBJ2-3	ASSPTTGQGTDTQY
TRBV6-5	TRBJ2-7	ASSSGVREAYEQY
TRBV24-1	TRBJ1-1	ATSDHTGTEAF
TRBV5-4	TRBJ2-1	ASSGTSGAGGNEQF
TRBV27	TRBJ2-2	ASSFRPERGELF
TRBV4-3	TRBJ2-4	ASSHVKLAGGRIQY
TRBV7-2	TRBJ2-1	ASSSRRGEAF
TRBV4-1	TRBJ2-1	ASSPSGRAGDEQF
TRBV7-2	TRBJ2-1	ASSLGLGAYNEQF
TRBV7-6	TRBJ2-1	ASSSPTSGSPRNEQF
TRBV10-3	TRBJ2-7	AISGGGVQNYEQY
TRBV4-1	TRBJ1-1	ASSRAVNTEAF
TRBV7-2	TRBJ1-2	ASSLTRAGPAYHYGYT
TRBV4-3	TRBJ1-2	ASSQFLSSSYGYT
TRBV19	TRBJ1-1	ASRVGQFRMNTEAF
TRBV20-1	TRBJ1-4	SAAYGEKLF
TRBV10-3	TRBJ2-7	AISEDYYEQY
TRBV5-4	TRBJ1-1	ASSLDQTGTEAF
TRBV20-1	TRBJ2-3	SAESLGNTDTQY
TRBV28	TRBJ1-1	ASSRQYTEAF
TRBV10-3	TRBJ2-1	AIGRTSSDNEQF
TRBV7-8	TRBJ1-1	ASSLYPVGEAF
TRBV28	TRBJ2-5	ASNLREETQY
TRBV18	TRBJ2-1	ASSPRQAHNEQF
TRBV12-3/TRBV12-4	TRBJ2-3	ASSLSIDTQY
TRBV11-2	TRBJ2-5	ASRSPGRGGAETQY
TRBV7-2	TRBJ2-5	ASSVLANLRETQY
TRBV27	TRBJ1-5	ASGTGPIRPLDQPQH
TRBV7-6	TRBJ2-3	ASSLMTSGATDTQY
TRBV15	TRBJ2-7	ATSRDLAGSPYEQY
TRBV7-2	TRBJ2-3	ASSLGGARLRDTQY
TRBV12-3/TRBV12-4	TRBJ2-2	ASSFTSANTGELF
TRBV7-6	TRBJ1-1	ASSPTYTNTEAF
TRBV7-4	TRBJ2-1	ASSARGNEQF
TRBV7-2	TRBJ1-2	ASRPQGLNYGYT
TRBV12-3/TRBV12-4	TRBJ2-2	ASILRGAGTGELF
TRBV18	TRBJ2-5	ASSPNQGGKETQY
TRBV6-1	TRBJ1-1	ASSSRENTEAF
TRBV18	TRBJ1-2	ASSPGAGVGGYT
TRBV4-1	TRBJ2-7	ASSQEGTASYEQY
TRBV29-1	TRBJ2-7	SVGLAGDEQY
TRBV6-1	TRBJ2-5	ASSGQGFRETQY
TRBV5-1	TRBJ2-2	ASSLLAVEEAGELF